This TCR beta chain is from a study of T cell responses to AZD1222 COVID-19 vaccine. Trimming stripped 6 bases from V and 1 base from J, with 3 bases between. CDR3 length: 11 residues. The germline gives CDR1 KGHSH, CDR2 LQKENI. Whole-study results and caveats: Researchers report vaccine-associated CD4 TCRs spanning spike, with dominance at 160-218 and 743-854.

Notes on this clone: What it binds is unknown.

The repertoire was sequenced with immunoSEQ multiplex PCR; TCRdb's copy has only in-frame clones and lacks some. The sample carries about 130,000 clones, 80% to 90% recorded once. Sequencing used peripheral blood, obtained on day 0 of AZD1222 vaccination. This chain joins TRBV18 and TRBJ2-5; unclear D gene. The sequence was obtained from an adult in good health. CDR3 DNA sequence: TGTGCCAGCTCTCCCCAAGAGACCCAGTACTTC. This translates into CASSPQETQYF.